The following is a TCR beta chain sequence with its context. Its antigen is unknown. The data belong to a study of beta chain features in type 1 diabetes. Overall study findings and caveats: A pattern of fewer insertions and more deletions at VDJ junctions was seen in type 1 diabetes patients. Moderate but significant shortening of TCRB CDR3s was recorded in all four CD4+ subsets from Type 1 diabetes patients.

TCRB transcripts that were expressed got sequenced, as all of the isolated RNA had been reverse transcribed. TCRdb's table, derived via immunoSEQ multiplex PCR, lists solely in-frame clones and lacks some. The data hold around 690,000 clones, with roughly an eighth observed a single time. This CDR3 contains 15 residues. CDR1 and CDR2 from the germline V gene are MNHEY and SVGAGI. V lost 0 bases to trimming and J lost 5 bases, with 11 bases between them. This TCR was recovered from a man aged 25-45 years with type 1 diabetes. Sequencing was carried out using naive CD4+ T cells from blood. V usage is TRBV6-5 and J usage is TRBJ1-5; the D gene is possibly TRBD1 (5 bases). The CDR3 loop is CASSYSGTADQPQHF. The DNA for the CDR3 is TGTGCCAGCAGTTACTCGGGGACGGCAGATCAGCCCCAGCATTTT.